A selection of T cell receptor beta chains follows, all from one sample in a study of high-grade serous ovarian cancer treatment subgroups. TCRdb's copy holds only in-frame clones and misses some; the assay was immunoSEQ multiplex PCR. The repertoire consists of under 30,000 clones, with around 84% occurring once and the leading ten covering approximately 2.3%. The sequencing input was tumor tissue. The receptors come from a human donor with high-grade serous ovarian cancer. The CDR3 runs from the conserved cysteine through the conserved F or W. Rows give clone size only sometimes, using once, few, many, or a class for an expanded clone.

TRBV6-1	-	TRBJ2-5	CASSIGGETQYF
TRBV29-1	-	TRBJ2-1	CSVEEAIGIEQFF
TRBV27	once	TRBJ1-5	CASSPTRDRPQHF
TRBV19	-	TRBJ2-5	CASSTTGSPGETQYF
TRBV29-1	-	TRBJ1-2	CSVEDLGGGNTF
TRBV4-2	-	TRBJ1-4	CASSLIGPDEKLFF
TRBV25-1	few	TRBJ2-7	CASSPGSGEQYF
TRBV28	-	TRBJ2-1	CASSALLPGSYNEQFF
TRBV6-6	-	TRBJ1-2	CASSGRGLGYGYTF
TRBV10-1	-	TRBJ1-3	CASQRDLQTPGNTIYF
TRBV6-5	-	TRBJ2-7	CASSYKRTGVHEQYF
TRBV15	-	TRBJ2-2	CATSSGHGRANGELFF
TRBV27	-	TRBJ2-7	CASSSSGTGESGQYF
TRBV7-9	-	TRBJ2-2	CASSPRPGQNTGELFF
TRBV28	-	TRBJ2-7	CASSEGSLEQYF
TRBV19	-	TRBJ2-7	CASSWGTSGFPYEQYF
TRBV7-3	-	TRBJ2-2	CASSFKGQGELFF
TRBV5-6	-	TRBJ2-7	CASSHQTTASYEQYF
TRBV7-2	-	TRBJ1-3	CASSSHGGSGNTIYF
TRBV7-2	-	TRBJ2-1	CASSLRTSGVLRGEQFF
TRBV28	-	TRBJ2-3	CASSLTSGGHTDTQYF
TRBV27	few	TRBJ2-7	CASSGPSTRGSYEQYF
TRBV11-2	few	TRBJ1-2	CASSLDLEGYTF
TRBV5-1	-	TRBJ1-1	CASRRDSMNTEAFF
TRBV11-2	-	TRBJ2-7	CASSFQSGSREQYF
TRBV11-2	-	TRBJ2-5	CASSFLQGPQETQYF
TRBV7-8	once	TRBJ2-5	CASSSFPPLGGRRETQYF
TRBV6-5	-	TRBJ2-3	CASKPGGRPDTQYF
TRBV5-1	-	TRBJ2-7	CASSRAYEQYF
TRBV5-1	-	TRBJ2-7	CASSAGTPRVYEQYF
TRBV18	-	TRBJ1-2	CASSPVIKQTNYGYTF
TRBV7-2	-	TRBJ1-2	CASSQDRGYGYTF
TRBV11-2	once	TRBJ1-1	CASSLDRGGLPEAFF
TRBV7-8	-	TRBJ1-2	CASHVGGRPTGGYTF
TRBV6-6	-	TRBJ2-3	CASSYEASTDTQYF
TRBV5-6	once	TRBJ2-4	CASSFPPSPGPAKNIQYF
TRBV30	-	TRBJ2-2	CAWSVSSDSGELFF
TRBV10-3	-	TRBJ1-1	CAIRPGVNTEAFF
TRBV5-1	-	TRBJ2-1	CASSKGLAVTYNEQFF
TRBV28	-	TRBJ2-2	CASRPGLAGATGELFF
TRBV4-2	-	TRBJ2-7	CASSQELGGPYEQYF
TRBV7-6	-	TRBJ1-1	CASSGRSGSEAFF